This is a list of T cell receptor beta chains from one sample in a study of blood T cell repertoires in COVID-19. Profiling relied on immunoSEQ multiplex PCR, and the TCRdb table lists in-frame clones only, not all of them. The sample records around 230,000 clones, 85% being singletons. What was sequenced was peripheral blood. Receptor source: a man aged 45-65 years with COVID-19, enrolled during active disease. The CDR3 runs from the conserved cysteine through the conserved F or W. A D gene is named only where the DNA matches it firmly. Not every row has a clone size; where given, it reads once, few, many or a size class.

TRBV28	16	few	TRBJ2-5	TRBD2	CASSFSKRGYQETQYF	TGTGCCAGCAGTTTTTCTAAGCGGGGGTACCAAGAGACCCAGTACTTC
TRBV18	13	NA	TRBJ2-3	NA	CASSSTGTDTQYF	TGTGCCAGCTCAAGTACGGGGACAGATACGCAGTATTTT
TRBV5-1	16	NA	TRBJ2-3	TRBD2	CASSPKTSGGTDTQYF	TGCGCCAGCAGCCCAAAGACTAGCGGGGGGACAGATACGCAGTATTTT
TRBV10-1	17	NA	TRBJ2-2	TRBD1	CASSAGGQGANTGELFF	TGCGCCAGCAGTGCGGGGGGACAGGGGGCGAACACCGGGGAGCTGTTTTTT
TRBV6-5	16	NA	TRBJ2-1	NA	CASSYDVGAGPNEQFF	TGTGCCAGCAGTTACGATGTGGGGGCTGGTCCCAATGAGCAGTTCTTC
TRBV14	17	NA	TRBJ1-5	TRBD1	CASSQLPWDRLNQPQHF	TGTGCCAGCAGCCAACTCCCATGGGACAGGCTAAATCAGCCCCAGCATTTT
TRBV7-3	12	NA	TRBJ2-7	TRBD2	CASPGGFFWQYF	TGTGCCAGCCCGGGGGGGTTTTTCTGGCAGTACTTC
TRBV5-1	13	few	TRBJ2-7	NA	CASSLGGNYEQYF	TGCGCCAGCAGCTTGGGAGGGAACTACGAGCAGTACTTC
TRBV28	15	NA	TRBJ1-2	TRBD1	CASSFTGTEGYGYTF	TGTGCCAGCAGTTTCACCGGGACAGAGGGCTATGGCTACACCTTC
TRBV13	13	NA	TRBJ1-2	NA	CASSRGEEEDFTF	TGTGCCAGCAGCCGGGGGGAAGAGGAGGATTTCACCTTC
TRBV7-6	16	NA	TRBJ1-4	TRBD1	CASSKGTGGINEKLFF	TGTGCCAGCAGCAAGGGGACAGGAGGCATAAATGAAAAACTGTTTTTT
TRBV11-2	13	NA	TRBJ2-1	NA	CASSLNTYNEQFF	TGTGCCAGCAGCTTAAACACCTACAATGAGCAGTTCTTC
TRBV19	13	NA	TRBJ2-6	NA	CASGLSGANVLTF	TGTGCCAGTGGCCTTTCGGGGGCCAACGTCCTGACTTTC
TRBV30	14	many	TRBJ1-6	NA	CAWSVNHRSSPLHF	TGTGCCTGGAGTGTTAACCACCGGTCTTCACCCCTCCACTTT
TRBV2	15	NA	TRBJ2-5	NA	CASSELRTVQETQYF	TGTGCCAGCAGTGAGCTGAGGACAGTACAAGAGACCCAGTACTTC
TRBV3-1/TRBV3-2	16	NA	TRBJ2-7	NA	CASSQDGGNTSYEQYF	TGTGCCAGCAGCCAAGATGGCGGGAATACGTCCTACGAGCAGTACTTC
TRBV9	16	NA	TRBJ2-2	NA	CASSEGRQSNTGELFF	TGTGCCAGCAGCGAGGGGCGGCAATCGAACACCGGGGAGCTGTTTTTT
TRBV5-1	15	few	TRBJ1-2	TRBD1	CASSLLVDRADGYTF	TGCGCCAGCAGCTTGTTGGTCGACAGGGCCGATGGCTACACCTTC
TRBV2	15	NA	TRBJ2-5	TRBD2	CASTKRTRGEETQYF	TGTGCCAGCACCAAGAGGACTAGAGGGGAAGAGACCCAGTACTTC
TRBV6-5	13	once	TRBJ2-7	TRBD1	CASSSGTGVLGYF	TGTGCCAGCAGCTCCGGGACAGGGGTCCTAGGGTACTTC
TRBV9	17	NA	TRBJ1-2	NA	CASSPPFEGGGGYGYTF	TGTGCCAGCAGCCCCCCTTTTGAGGGGGGGGGCGGCTATGGCTACACCTTC
TRBV19	13	NA	TRBJ1-5	NA	CASRSSRGQPQHF	TGTGCCAGTAGGAGCTCAAGGGGCCAGCCCCAGCATTTT
TRBV2	11	NA	TRBJ2-5	NA	CASSKDRAQYF	TGTGCCAGCAGTAAAGACCGGGCCCAGTACTTC
TRBV5-6	14	few	TRBJ1-2	NA	CASSLNRVNYGYTF	TGTGCCAGCAGCTTGAACAGGGTGAACTATGGCTACACCTTC
TRBV3-1/TRBV3-2	13	NA	TRBJ2-5	NA	CASRLQGGETQYF	TGTGCCAGCAGACTCCAGGGTGGAGAGACCCAGTACTTC
TRBV28	14	NA	TRBJ2-7	NA	CASSVPGHTYEQYF	TGTGCCAGCAGCGTACCGGGACACACCTACGAGCAGTACTTC
TRBV15	13	NA	TRBJ1-4	TRBD1	CATSSGGYEKLFF	TGTGCCACCAGCTCAGGGGGCTATGAAAAACTGTTTTTT
TRBV5-4	12	NA	TRBJ2-1	TRBD1	CASSSQGDEQFF	TGTGCCAGCAGCTCGCAGGGGGATGAGCAGTTCTTC
TRBV6-6	14	few	TRBJ1-6	NA	CASSSVALNSPLHF	TGTGCCAGCAGTTCGGTCGCACTCAATTCACCCCTCCACTTT
TRBV19	13	NA	TRBJ1-1	NA	CASSRDMNTEAFF	TGTGCCAGTAGTAGGGACATGAACACTGAAGCTTTCTTT
TRBV2	13	NA	TRBJ1-2	NA	CATMPREFGGYTF	TGTGCCACCATGCCGAGGGAATTTGGCGGCTACACCTTC
TRBV3-1/TRBV3-2	14	NA	TRBJ2-7	NA	CASSGGWGLDEQYF	TGTGCCAGCAGCGGGGGGTGGGGACTGGATGAGCAGTACTTC
TRBV12-3/TRBV12-4	13	NA	TRBJ2-5	NA	CASSPRVLETQYF	TGTGCCAGCAGTCCCAGGGTATTAGAGACCCAGTACTTC
TRBV5-4	17	few	TRBJ1-3	NA	CASSLRSWASSGNTIYF	TGTGCCAGCAGCCTTCGAAGCTGGGCCAGCTCTGGAAACACCATATATTTT
TRBV19	15	NA	TRBJ1-2	TRBD1	CASTPLGQELYGYTF	TGTGCCAGTACTCCTCTCGGACAGGAGCTCTATGGCTACACCTTC
TRBV2	14	NA	TRBJ2-1	NA	CASTSDSMNNEQFF	TGTGCCAGCACCTCGGATAGCATGAACAATGAGCAGTTCTTC
TRBV5-1	14	NA	TRBJ1-4	TRBD1	CASSFTGGGEKLFF	TGCGCCAGCAGTTTCACAGGGGGCGGTGAAAAACTGTTTTTT
TRBV6-5	15	NA	TRBJ2-2	NA	CASRTGTSNTGELFF	TGTGCCAGCAGGACCGGGACATCGAACACCGGGGAGCTGTTTTTT
TRBV29-1	12	NA	TRBJ2-1	NA	CSAGPGGHEQFF	TGCAGCGCCGGACCCGGGGGTCATGAGCAGTTCTTC
TRBV6-1	15	few	TRBJ2-7	TRBD1	CASSEGTGGSYEQYF	TGTGCCAGCAGTGAGGGGACAGGGGGCTCCTACGAGCAGTACTTC
TRBV4-1	20	NA	TRBJ2-6	NA	CASSLNALAGGFAGANVLTF	TGCGCCAGCAGCCTCAACGCCCTGGCAGGGGGGTTCGCTGGGGCCAACGTCCTGACTTTC
TRBV7-8	17	NA	TRBJ2-7	NA	CASSLARIGDFSYEQYF	TGTGCCAGCAGCTTAGCTCGGATCGGGGATTTCTCCTACGAGCAGTACTTC
TRBV19	15	NA	TRBJ1-5	NA	CASSIGWGGNQPQHF	TGTGCCAGTAGTATAGGGTGGGGCGGCAATCAGCCCCAGCATTTT
TRBV24-1	11	few	TRBJ2-3	TRBD1	CATRDRDTQYF	TGTGCCACCAGGGACAGGGATACGCAGTATTTT
TRBV11-2	14	NA	TRBJ2-2	NA	CASSRSVSPGELFF	TGTGCCAGCAGCAGGAGTGTGAGCCCCGGGGAGCTGTTTTTT
TRBV5-1	15	NA	TRBJ2-7	NA	CASSLEAGSPYEQYF	TGCGCCAGCAGCTTGGAGGCAGGCTCCCCCTACGAGCAGTACTTC
TRBV11-2	14	NA	TRBJ2-1	TRBD2	CASSVRTSFDEQFF	TGTGCCAGCAGCGTCCGGACTAGCTTCGATGAGCAGTTCTTC
TRBV7-8	15	NA	TRBJ2-3	TRBD2	CASSSSGERTDTQYF	TGTGCCAGCAGCTCTAGCGGAGAACGCACAGATACGCAGTATTTT
TRBV2	15	NA	TRBJ2-7	NA	CASSPGLIIPYEQYF	TGTGCCAGCAGTCCGGGACTGATAATCCCCTACGAGCAGTACTTC